The 6 T cell receptor beta chains listed next were all sequenced from one sample in a study of T-cell reconstitution after alpha-beta-depleted transplantation in children. TCRbeta library construction was performed incorporating unique molecular identifiers. TCRdb reanalysed the PCR reads using MiXCR and keeps one entry per CDR3 protein. The sample holds about a million distinct CDR3 sequences, less than 30% seen once. The sequencing used PBMCs, mostly from graft donor cells, collected 360 days after TCRalphabeta/CD19-depleted stem cell transplant. The receptors shown here come from a boy in the first two years of life who had a stem cell transplant for SCID, so the T cells may come from the graft donor.

The J gene is TRBJ2-7, the V gene TRBV5-1; D may match TRBD1 or TRBD2 (5 bases each). Between the trimmed V and J ends, which lost 4 bases and 6 bases, there was a span of 17 bases. This CDR3 region has 14 residues. CDR1 is SGHRS, CDR2 YFSETQ, per germline. Here the CDR3 reads CASSLGVAGTEQYF. The CDR3 region has the DNA TGCGCCAGCAGCCTCGGGGTGGCAGGGACCGAGCAGTACTTC.

This clonotype was counted a few times. The conserved phenylalanine or tryptophan normally closing the CDR3 is absent here, so this likely arose from a read error. The J gene is TRBJ1-1, the V gene TRBV5-1; tentative D call: TRBD1 (6 bases). Germline V gene sequence: CDR1 SGHRS, CDR2 YFSETQ. Trimming shortened V by 8 bases and J by 2 bases, and 13 bases separated the two germline ends. This CDR3 region has 13 residues. CDR3 residues: CASNTGANTEAFL. The CDR3 bases are TGCGCCAGTAACACGGGGGCCAACACTGAAGCTTTCCTT.

This clonotype has a single count. The chain couples TRBV11-2 to TRBJ2-1; the match to TRBD1 covers 7 bases. The CDR3 sequence is 16 residues long. The germline V gene has CDR1 SGHAT and CDR2 FQNNGV. V trimming: 0 bases; J trimming: 5 bases; junction bases outside the gene matches: 7. The CDR3 sequence: CASSLDPGGFHNEQFF. The DNA for the CDR3 is TGTGCCAGCAGCTTAGACCCAGGGGGTTTCCACAATGAGCAGTTCTTC.

The rearrangement joins TRBV29-1 to TRBJ2-7, with D perhaps matching TRBD1 or TRBD2 (5 bases each). The CDR3 is 12 residues long. Germline V lookup: CDR1 SQVTM, CDR2 ANQGSEA. The V end was cut by 6 bases, the J end by 6 bases, with 15 bases between. CDR3 in amino acids: CSVGPTGSEQYF. In DNA, the CDR3 is TGCAGCGTGGGACCTACAGGCTCCGAGCAGTACTTC.

This clonotype appeared a single time. V gene TRBV20-1 combines with J gene TRBJ1-4, with TRBD1 matching 9 bases. Germline V gene sequence: CDR1 DFQATT, CDR2 SNEGSKA (reference sequence). This CDR3 spans 14 amino acids. CDR3 sequence reads: CSPGQGETNEKLFF. Here the CDR3 DNA reads TGCAGCCCGGGACAGGGAGAGACTAATGAAAAACTGTTTTTT.

This clonotype was detected a few times. CDR3 sequence reads: CASSPQPGVWTGELFF. In DNA, the CDR3 is TGTGCCAGCAGCCCCCAGCCGGGTGTATGGACCGGGGAGCTGTTTTTT. This chain joins TRBV7-2 and TRBJ2-2; the D is unclear. CDR1 SGHTA and CDR2 FQGNSA come from the germline V gene. The CDR3 is 16 residues long. V lost 5 bases, J lost 5 bases, and 18 bases lay in between.